This T cell receptor (beta chain) was sequenced in a study of T-cell memory formation after mild COVID-19. General study findings and limits: Later expanders leaned CD4+, whereas clones that contracted between day 15 and 85 were balanced CD4/CD8. The CD4+ clones that contracted clustered mainly within CM and EM, and the CD8+ clones concentrated in EMRA. Several responding clones turned up in pre-infection memory, indicating that cross-reactive memory may have taken part.

The 5'RACE method, run with constant-segment primers, produced TCR alpha and TCR beta cDNA libraries (carrying sample barcodes and UMIs). TCRdb recomputed calls from the 5' RACE reads with MiXCR, one row per CDR3 protein. Of 90,000 to 120,000 distinct CDR3 sequences in the sample, approximately 15% were seen once. Remarks on this clonotype: Its antigen is not identified.

The germline V gene encodes CDR1 PRHDT and CDR2 FYEKMQ (reference sequence). Trimming took 0 bases from V and 7 from J, leaving 13 bases between them. There are 15 residues in the CDR3. J is TRBJ1-5 and V is TRBV13; perhaps TRBD1 as D (5 bases). This TCR was sampled from a man aged 18 to 29 who had mild COVID-19 (a few samples of this study predate the infection). Cell type and time point are not known. Material for sequencing was PBMCs or a T cell subset sorted from them (not recorded which). CDR3 residues: CASSLGLQGPQPQHF. The DNA of the CDR3 is TGTGCCAGCAGCTTAGGCCTCCAGGGACCCCAGCCCCAGCATTTT. Full variable domain (remainder filled in from reference TRBV13 and TRBJ1-5): AAGVIQSPRHLIKEKRETATLKCYPIPRHDTVYWYQQGPGQDPQFLISFYEKMQSDKGSIPDRFSAQQFSDYHSELNMSSLELGDSALYFCASSLGLQGPQPQHFGDGTRLSIL.